This entry lists 7 T cell receptor beta chains sequenced from one sample in a study of T cell responses to AZD1222 COVID-19 vaccine. Libraries were prepared by immunoSEQ multiplex PCR; TCRdb keeps only in-frame clonotypes and omits some of them. The table includes tens of thousands of clones, roughly 86% detected once. The material was peripheral blood, obtained 28 days after the second AZD1222 dose. These receptors all stem from an adult who received the AZD1222 COVID-19 vaccine.

The chain joins TRBV5-1 to TRBJ1-4; 7 bases agree with TRBD1. V lost 2 bases, J lost 6 bases, and 4 bases stayed unmatched. Germline CDR1 reads SGHRS; CDR2 reads YFSETQ. The CDR3 has 14 residues. The CDR3 spells CASSFGQGDEKLFF. CDR3 nucleotide sequence: TGCGCCAGCAGCTTTGGGCAGGGGGATGAAAAACTGTTTTTT.

The chain uses TRBV3-1 (or the pseudogene TRBV3-2) and TRBJ2-7; 8 nucleotides agree with TRBD1. This CDR3 comprises 15 residues. V was pared by 2 bases and J by 3 bases, with 6 bases of the junction left unmatched. Germline V gene lookup returns CDR1 LGHDT and CDR2 YNNKEL (reference sequence). DNA for the CDR3: TGTGCCAGCAGCCAATCAGGGGGCGTCAGCTACGAGCAGTACTTC. It is translated as CASSQSGGVSYEQYF.

This clone has more than one count but fewer than ten. This sequence joins TRBV2 and TRBJ1-5, with 10 bases matching TRBD1. V shed 7 bases and J 0 bases; nucleotides not matched to a gene: 6. Germline CDR1 SNHLY, CDR2 FYNNEI. This CDR3 is built from 16 residues. CDR3 in amino acids: CASKETGGDSNQPQHF. CDR3 DNA: TGTGCCAGCAAAGAGACAGGGGGCGATAGCAATCAGCCCCAGCATTTT. Complete variable domain (other parts from reference TRBV2 and TRBJ1-5): EPEVTQTPSHQVTQMGQEVILRCVPISNHLYFYWYRQILGQKVEFLVSFYNNEISEKSEIFDDQFSVERPDGSNFTLKIRSTKLEDSAMYFCASKETGGDSNQPQHFGDGTRLSIL.

This chain connects TRBV30 to TRBJ2-1; a weak D match, TRBD2 (5 bases). With 4 bases removed from V and 4 bases from J, the gap between germline ends came to 11 bases. The CDR3 has 13 residues. CDR1 GTSNPN and CDR2 SVGIG come from the germline V gene (reference sequence). CDR3 DNA: TGTGCCTGGAAGGAAGGGAGTTACAATGAGCAGTTCTTC. This translates into CAWKEGSYNEQFF.

Comments on this clone: The same CDR3 can be traced to other DNA sequences in this sample. The chain uses TRBV3-1 (or the pseudogene TRBV3-2) and TRBJ1-5; D perhaps matches TRBD1 (6 bases). Deletions cut 3 bases from V and 4 bases from J, with 7 bases between. This CDR3 contains 13 residues. Germline values: CDR1 LGHDT, CDR2 YNNKEL (reference sequence). Here the CDR3 reads CASSQDRNQPQHF. CDR3 DNA: TGTGCCAGCAGCCAGGACAGAAATCAGCCCCAGCATTTT.

The V and J genes are TRBV18 and TRBJ1-1; maybe TRBD1 (5 bases). Germline V gene sequence: CDR1 KGHSH, CDR2 LQKENI. This CDR3 contains 14 residues. V dropped 3 bases and J dropped 4 bases, with 12 bases sitting between them. CDR3 sequence (DNA): TGTGCCAGCTCACCCCCGGGGGGAAGCACTGAAGCTTTCTTT. Its protein is CASSPPGGSTEAFF.

This clone appeared a single time. This chain joins TRBV2 and TRBJ2-7; a possible D gene is TRBD2 (6 bases). From germline, CDR1 is SNHLY and CDR2 FYNNEI. V shed 6 bases and J shed 3 bases, with 15 bases lying between them. The CDR3 has 14 amino acids. CDR3 in amino acids: CASSTGTDYYEQYF. The DNA for the CDR3 is TGTGCCAGCAGCACCGGGACGGACTACTACGAGCAGTACTTC.